This T cell receptor (beta chain) was sequenced in a study of T cells expressing NK-cell markers. A 5'RACE template switching approach incorporating UMIs was used to make TCR beta cDNA. One entry per CDR3 protein, without DNA, is what TCRdb gives after re-calling the 5' RACE reads. The ten top clones account for approximately 4%, within a sample of 500,000 to 600,000 distinct CDR3 sequences. Study findings and constraints: Whether expanded NKG2C+ T cell clones recognized HCMV stayed uncertain.

A remark on this clonotype: The antigen is unknown.

Per germline, CDR1 SGHDT and CDR2 YYEEEE. This CDR3 has 16 residues. J is TRBJ2-1 and V is TRBV5-6; the TCRdb call, TRBD2, lacks DNA for checking. The specimen sequenced was blood T cells: a sorted CD56 or NKG2C T cell subset, CD4+ or CD8+ T cells, or bulk PBMC T cells (not recorded which). The source of this sequence is a man aged 18 to 35 in good health. CDR3 loop: CASSLVGTSGRYEQFF.